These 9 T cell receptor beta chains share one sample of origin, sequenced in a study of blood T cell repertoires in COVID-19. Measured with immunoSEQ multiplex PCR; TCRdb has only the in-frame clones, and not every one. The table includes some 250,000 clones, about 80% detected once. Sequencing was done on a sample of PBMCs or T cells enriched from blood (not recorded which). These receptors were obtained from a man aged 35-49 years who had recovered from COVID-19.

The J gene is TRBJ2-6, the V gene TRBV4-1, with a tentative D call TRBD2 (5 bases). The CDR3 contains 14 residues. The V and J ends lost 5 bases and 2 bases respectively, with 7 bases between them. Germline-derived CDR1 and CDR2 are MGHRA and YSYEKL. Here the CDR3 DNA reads TGCGCCAGCAGCGGGCGGGCTGGGGCCAACGTCCTGACTTTC. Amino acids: CASSGRAGANVLTF.

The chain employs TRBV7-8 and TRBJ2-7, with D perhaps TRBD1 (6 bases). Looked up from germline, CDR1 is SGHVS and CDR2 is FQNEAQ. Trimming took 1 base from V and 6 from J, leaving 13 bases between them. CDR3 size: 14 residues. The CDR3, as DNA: TGTGCCAGCAGCTTAGATAACAGGGACGCCGAGCAGTACTTC. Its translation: CASSLDNRDAEQYF.

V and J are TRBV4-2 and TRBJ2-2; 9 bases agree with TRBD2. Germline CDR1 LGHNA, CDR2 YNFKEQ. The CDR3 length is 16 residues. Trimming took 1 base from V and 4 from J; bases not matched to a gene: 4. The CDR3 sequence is CASSQGLAEVTGELFF. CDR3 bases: TGTGCCAGCAGCCAAGGACTAGCGGAGGTCACCGGGGAGCTGTTTTTT.

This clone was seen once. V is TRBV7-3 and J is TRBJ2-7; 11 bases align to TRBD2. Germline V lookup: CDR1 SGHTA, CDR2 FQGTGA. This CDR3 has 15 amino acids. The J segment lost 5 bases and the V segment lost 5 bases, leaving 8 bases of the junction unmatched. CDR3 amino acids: CASSPGLAGTNEQYF. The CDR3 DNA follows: TGTGCCAGCAGCCCCGGACTAGCGGGTACGAACGAGCAGTACTTC.

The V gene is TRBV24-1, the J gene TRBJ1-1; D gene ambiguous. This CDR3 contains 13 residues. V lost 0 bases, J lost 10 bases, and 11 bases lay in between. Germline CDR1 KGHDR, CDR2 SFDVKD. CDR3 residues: CATSDLHAEGAFF. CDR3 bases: TGTGCCACCAGTGATTTGCATGCCGAGGGAGCTTTCTTT.

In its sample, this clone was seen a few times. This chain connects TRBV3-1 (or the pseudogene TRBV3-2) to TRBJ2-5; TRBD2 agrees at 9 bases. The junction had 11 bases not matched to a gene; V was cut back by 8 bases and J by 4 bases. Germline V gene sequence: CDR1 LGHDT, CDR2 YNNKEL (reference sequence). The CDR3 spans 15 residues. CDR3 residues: CASFSGGVGRETQYF. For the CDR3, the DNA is TGTGCCAGCTTTAGCGGGGGCGTCGGGCGAGAGACCCAGTACTTC.

The CDR3 spells CASSLDQGIRSSGELFF. In DNA, the CDR3 is TGCGCCAGCAGCTTGGATCAGGGTATCCGGTCGAGCGGGGAACTGTTTTTT. The gene calls are TRBV5-1 and TRBJ1-4; possible D gene TRBD1, 5 bases. CDR1 and CDR2 (germline): SGHRS, YFSETQ. V shed 0 bases and J shed 12 bases, with 24 bases lying between them. There are 17 residues in the CDR3.

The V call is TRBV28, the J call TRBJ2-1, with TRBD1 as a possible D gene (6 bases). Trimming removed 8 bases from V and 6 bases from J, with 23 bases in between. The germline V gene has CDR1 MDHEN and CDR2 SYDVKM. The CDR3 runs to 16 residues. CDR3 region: CASRLPQGLGSNEQFF. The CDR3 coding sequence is TGTGCCAGCCGCCTCCCTCAGGGGCTAGGAAGCAATGAGCAGTTCTTC.

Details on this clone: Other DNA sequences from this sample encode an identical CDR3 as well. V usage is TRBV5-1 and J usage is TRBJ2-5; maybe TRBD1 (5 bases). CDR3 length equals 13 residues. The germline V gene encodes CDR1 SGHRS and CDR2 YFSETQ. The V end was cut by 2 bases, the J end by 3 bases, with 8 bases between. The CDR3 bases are TGCGCCAGCAGCTTAGGGGCCGAAGAGACCCAGTACTTC. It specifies CASSLGAEETQYF.